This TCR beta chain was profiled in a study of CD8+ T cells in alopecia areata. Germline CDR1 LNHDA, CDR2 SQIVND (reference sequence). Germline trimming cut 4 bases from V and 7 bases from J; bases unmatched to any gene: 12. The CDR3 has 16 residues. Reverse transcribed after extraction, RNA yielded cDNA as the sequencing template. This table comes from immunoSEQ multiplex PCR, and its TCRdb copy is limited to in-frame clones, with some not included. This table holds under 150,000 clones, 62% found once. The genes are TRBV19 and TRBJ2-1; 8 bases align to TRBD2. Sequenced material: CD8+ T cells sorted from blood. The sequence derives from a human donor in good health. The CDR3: CASSNPVIAGWNEQFF. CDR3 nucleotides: TGTGCCAGTAGTAACCCGGTGATAGCGGGATGGAATGAGCAGTTCTTC. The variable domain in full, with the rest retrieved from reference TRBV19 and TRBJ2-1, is DGGITQSPKYLFRKEGQNVTLSCEQNLNHDAMYWYRQDPGQGLRLIYYSQIVNDFQKGDIAEGYSVSREKKESFPLTVTSAQKNPTAFYLCASSNPVIAGWNEQFFGPGTRLTVL.